One and the same sample provided the 25 T cell receptor beta chains below, sequenced in a study of T cell responses to AZD1222 COVID-19 vaccine. Libraries were prepared by immunoSEQ multiplex PCR; TCRdb keeps only in-frame clonotypes and omits some of them. The sample holds 75,000 to 90,000 clones, 90% to 95% seen once. The starting material was peripheral blood, obtained on day 0 of AZD1222 vaccination. These receptors were obtained from an adult in good health.

The chain joins TRBV9 to TRBJ1-2; possibly TRBD1 for D (5 bases). CDR3 size: 14 residues. Germline lookup yields CDR1 SGDLS and CDR2 YYNGEE. Trimming took 1 base from V and 4 from J, leaving 11 bases between them. The CDR3 region is CASSVTDSPYGYTF. The CDR3 nucleotides read TGTGCCAGCAGCGTAACCGACAGCCCCTATGGCTACACCTTC. The full variable domain, in which reference TRBV9 and TRBJ1-2 provide the parts outside the CDR3, is DSGVTQTPKHLITATGQRVTLRCSPRSGDLSVYWYQQSLDQGLQFLIQYYNGEERAKGNILERFSAQQFPDLHSELNLSSLELGDSALYFCASSVTDSPYGYTFGSGTRLTVV.

The V gene is TRBV27, the J gene TRBJ2-3, with TRBD1 matching over 8 bases. The CDR3 spans 16 residues. The J segment lost 0 bases and the V segment lost 5 bases, leaving 7 bases of the junction unmatched. The germline CDR1 and CDR2 sequences are MNHEY and SMNVEV (reference sequence). The CDR3 sequence is CASSPLPGGSTDTQYF. Here the CDR3 DNA reads TGTGCCAGCAGTCCCCTCCCAGGGGGCAGCACAGATACGCAGTATTTT.

This chain links TRBV2 with TRBJ1-6, with D perhaps matching TRBD1 (5 bases). With 5 bases removed from V and 8 bases from J, the gap between germline ends came to 19 bases. Germline V CDR1 and CDR2: SNHLY, FYNNEI. The CDR3 contains 16 residues. This CDR3 is CASSHPGGPMDSPLHF. CDR3 DNA: TGTGCCAGCAGTCACCCTGGGGGACCGATGGATTCACCCCTCCACTTT.

The V gene is TRBV6-5, the J gene TRBJ1-1; 7 bases fit TRBD1. J gave up 7 bases and V 4 bases, and 12 bases lay outside the gene matches. The CDR3 is 15 amino acids. CDR1 is MNHEY and CDR2 is SVGAGI in the germline V gene. The CDR3 DNA is TGTGCCAGCAGTTCTGCCGGGACAGTGGGGATTGAAGCTTTCTTT. Its protein product is CASSSAGTVGIEAFF.

The J gene is TRBJ2-5, the V gene TRBV2; possibly TRBD2 for D (7 bases). V lost 2 bases and J 7 bases, leaving 11 bases between the germline ends. The CDR3 runs 13 residues. Germline V gene sequence: CDR1 SNHLY, CDR2 FYNNEI. CDR3 amino acids: CASSERGAGTQYF. CDR3 DNA: TGTGCCAGCAGTGAACGGGGGGCAGGGACCCAGTACTTC.

The rearrangement joins TRBV3-1 (or the pseudogene TRBV3-2) to TRBJ1-3; no clear D. Germline CDR1 is LGHDT and CDR2 is YNNKEL (reference sequence). This CDR3 has 16 residues. The V and J ends lost 0 bases and 0 bases respectively, with 9 bases between them. DNA of the CDR3: TGTGCCAGCAGCCAAGAACTGGCGTTCTCTGGAAACACCATATATTTT. Residues: CASSQELAFSGNTIYF.

This chain links TRBV3-1 (or the pseudogene TRBV3-2) with TRBJ1-5; TRBD1 matches 8 bases. Per the germline V gene, CDR1 is LGHDT and CDR2 is YNNKEL (reference sequence). CDR3 size: 16 residues. The J segment lost 6 bases and the V segment lost 0 bases, leaving 7 bases of the junction unmatched. CDR3 sequence (DNA): TGTGCCAGCAGCCAAGATGCGGACAGGGTTGGTCAGCCCCAGCATTTT. Translation gives CASSQDADRVGQPQHF.

The rearrangement uses TRBV19 and TRBJ1-1; 7 bases line up with TRBD1. V gave up 4 bases and J gave up 4 bases; unmatched junction bases: 9. There are 15 residues in the CDR3. In germline, CDR1 is LNHDA, CDR2 SQIVND (reference sequence). This chain's CDR3 is CASSKGEGAGTEAFF. In DNA form, the CDR3 reads TGTGCCAGTAGTAAAGGGGAGGGGGCGGGCACTGAAGCTTTCTTT. Together with reference TRBV19 and TRBJ1-1, the CDR3 gives the full variable domain: DGGITQSPKYLFRKEGQNVTLSCEQNLNHDAMYWYRQDPGQGLRLIYYSQIVNDFQKGDIAEGYSVSREKKESFPLTVTSAQKNPTAFYLCASSKGEGAGTEAFFGQGTRLTVV.

This clone was seen once. This chain connects TRBV28 to TRBJ2-3, with a weak D call TRBD2 (6 bases). Trimming pared 5 bases from V and 8 bases from J, leaving 11 bases between. CDR1 is MDHEN and CDR2 is SYDVKM in the germline V gene. The CDR3 covers 12 residues. The CDR3 sequence: CASSPLATTQYF. CDR3 DNA sequence: TGTGCCAGCAGTCCACTAGCTACTACGCAGTATTTT. The full variable domain, with the rest looked up from reference TRBV28 and TRBJ2-3, is DVKVTQSSRYLVKRTGEKVFLECVQDMDHENMFWYRQDPGLGLRLIYFSYDVKMKEKGDIPEGYSVSREKKERFSLILESASTNQTSMYLCASSPLATTQYFGPGTRLTVL.

The genes are TRBV11-2 and TRBJ2-3, with 10 bases matching TRBD2. V shed 4 bases, J shed 2 bases, and the junction held 6 bases outside the gene matches. The CDR3 covers 16 residues. CDR1 and CDR2 (germline): SGHAT, FQNNGV. DNA for the CDR3: TGTGCCAGCAGCTCAATAGCGGGGGGACCCACAGATACGCAGTATTTT. Protein: CASSSIAGGPTDTQYF.

This clone was seen a handful of times. The chain joins TRBV5-6 to TRBJ2-7, with D possibly being TRBD2 (5 bases). This CDR3 is built from 12 residues. In germline, CDR1 is SGHDT, CDR2 YYEEEE. The V end lost 1 base, the J end lost 3 bases, and 5 bases lay between the germline ends. CDR3 residues: CASSLTSYEQYF. As DNA, the CDR3 is TGTGCCAGCAGCTTGACTAGCTACGAGCAGTACTTC.

This chain joins TRBV18 and TRBJ1-6; 7 nucleotides match TRBD1. The CDR3 contains 14 residues. Germline V CDR1 and CDR2: KGHSH, LQKENI. Trimming cost V 4 bases and J 7 bases; bases outside gene matches: 4. The CDR3, as DNA: TGTGCCAGCTCACTCGGGACAGTAAATTCACCCCTCCACTTT. This sequence encodes CASSLGTVNSPLHF.

J is TRBJ2-3 and V is TRBV5-1; TRBD2 agrees at 7 bases. The germline CDR1 and CDR2 sequences are SGHRS and YFSETQ. V shed 4 bases, J shed 1 base, and the junction held 3 bases outside the gene matches. The CDR3 is 14 amino acids. The DNA of the CDR3 is TGCGCCAGCAGCGGGGGGGAGCGCACAGATACGCAGTATTTT. Translated, it gives CASSGGERTDTQYF. The whole variable domain, filled in from reference TRBV5-1 and TRBJ2-3, reads KAGVTQTPRYLIKTRGQQVTLSCSPISGHRSVSWYQQTPGQGLQFLFEYFSETQRNKGNFPGRFSGRQFSNSRSEMNVSTLELGDSALYLCASSGGERTDTQYFGPGTRLTVL.

The rearrangement joins TRBV27 to TRBJ1-3, with 8 bases that match TRBD1. Germline values: CDR1 MNHEY, CDR2 SMNVEV (reference sequence). The CDR3 spans 16 residues. J gave up 0 bases and V 6 bases, and 7 bases lay outside the gene matches. The CDR3 DNA is TGTGCCAGCAGCCTGACAGGGGCCAACTCTGGAAACACCATATATTTT. It encodes CASSLTGANSGNTIYF.

The genes are TRBV6-5 and TRBJ1-2, with 9 positions matching TRBD1. Germline-derived CDR1 and CDR2 are MNHEY and SVGAGI. The V segment lost 2 bases and the J segment 7 bases; nucleotides outside the gene matches: 8. The CDR3 totals 15 residues. The CDR3 region is CASSYRDREKSGYTF. Written as DNA, the CDR3 is TGTGCCAGCAGTTACCGGGACAGGGAGAAGTCTGGCTACACCTTC.

The chain employs TRBV3-1 (or the pseudogene TRBV3-2) and TRBJ1-2; D may be TRBD1 (5 bases). Germline-derived CDR1 and CDR2 are LGHDT and YNNKEL (reference sequence). The CDR3 covers 14 residues. The V end was cut by 2 bases, the J end by 2 bases, with 9 bases between. Written as DNA, the CDR3 is TGTGCCAGCAGCCAACCCGACAGAAACTATGGCTACACCTTC. Translated: CASSQPDRNYGYTF.

In this sample, this clone turned up once. V and J are TRBV5-6 and TRBJ2-1; possibly TRBD1 or TRBD2 for D (6 bases each). V was clipped by 4 bases and J by 15 bases, with 20 bases between them. Germline loops: CDR1 SGHDT, CDR2 YYEEEE. This CDR3 is 13 amino acids long. In DNA form, the CDR3 reads TGTGCCAGCAGCCGCAACAACAGGGAGGTTTTGTTCTTC. Its protein is CASSRNNREVLFF.

This clone was picked up a small number of times. The genes are TRBV14 and TRBJ2-1; D is perhaps TRBD2 (5 bases). Trimming pared 4 bases from V and 1 base from J, leaving 17 bases between. The germline V gene encodes CDR1 SGHDN and CDR2 FVKESK. The CDR3 runs to 17 residues. CDR3 region: CASSPRNLSGSYNEQFF. The CDR3 nucleotides read TGTGCCAGCAGCCCTCGAAACCTAAGCGGTTCCTACAATGAGCAGTTCTTC.

The chain couples TRBV7-8 to TRBJ2-5, with D possibly matching TRBD1 (5 bases). This CDR3 has 16 residues. The germline CDR1 and CDR2 sequences are SGHVS and FQNEAQ. The V and J ends lost 3 bases and 3 bases respectively, with 17 bases between them. The CDR3 loop reads CASSFHLDRNEETQYF. In DNA form, the CDR3 reads TGTGCCAGCAGCTTTCATCTAGACAGAAACGAAGAGACCCAGTACTTC. Looking up the rest from reference TRBV7-8 and TRBJ2-5 gives the full variable domain: GAGVSQSPRYKVAKRGQDVALRCDPISGHVSLFWYQQALGQGPEFLTYFQNEAQLDKSGLPSDRFFAERPEGSVSTLKIQRTQQEDSAVYLCASSFHLDRNEETQYFGPGTRLLVL.

This chain joins TRBV19 and TRBJ2-2, with 8 bases fitting TRBD1. The V gene end was trimmed by 3 bases and the J gene end by 4 bases; junction bases not matched to a gene: 7. CDR3 length: 16 residues. Germline V gene data show CDR1 as LNHDA and CDR2 as SQIVND (reference sequence). The CDR3 loop is CASSMWQGAGTGELFF. CDR3 nucleotides: TGTGCCAGTAGTATGTGGCAGGGGGCTGGCACCGGGGAGCTGTTTTTT.

The chain couples TRBV2 to TRBJ1-6; 9 nucleotides agree with TRBD1. Germline V lookup: CDR1 SNHLY, CDR2 FYNNEI. J was trimmed by 0 bases and V by 8 bases; bases with no gene match: 2. The CDR3 has 15 residues. The CDR3 is CASWGQGSYNSPLHF. The DNA for the CDR3 is TGTGCCAGCTGGGGACAGGGCTCCTATAATTCACCCCTCCACTTT.

The gene calls are TRBV6-5 and TRBJ1-1; D is uncertain. V lost 4 bases and J 1 base, leaving 10 bases between the germline ends. Germline V gene lookup returns CDR1 MNHEY and CDR2 SVGAGI. The CDR3 has 14 residues. CDR3 nucleotides: TGTGCCAGCAGTTTGCGTCGAGAGAACACTGAAGCTTTCTTT. Its translation is CASSLRRENTEAFF.

The chain carries TRBV12-3 or TRBV12-4 and TRBJ1-1; D remains unclear. This CDR3 comprises 11 residues. Trimming pared 6 bases from V and 7 bases from J, leaving 9 bases between. The chain's CDR3 is CASRRDVEAFF. In DNA, the CDR3 is TGTGCCAGCAGGAGAGACGTTGAAGCTTTCTTT.

The chain joins TRBV18 to TRBJ1-6; possibly TRBD1 for D (6 bases). V gave up 4 bases and J gave up 7 bases, with 17 bases separating them. The CDR3 is made up of 16 amino acids. The germline V gene encodes CDR1 KGHSH and CDR2 LQKENI. CDR3 protein: CASSLNRAKTNSPLHF. CDR3 DNA sequence: TGTGCCAGCTCACTCAACAGGGCAAAGACGAATTCACCCCTCCACTTT.

The chain employs TRBV4-1 and TRBJ1-1; D might be TRBD1 (6 bases). V was trimmed by 8 bases and J by 1 base, leaving 11 bases between them. Germline V gene lookup returns CDR1 MGHRA and CDR2 YSYEKL. This CDR3 is built from 13 residues. The CDR3 DNA is TGCGCCAGCGTACAGGGTGCGAACACTGAAGCTTTCTTT. It translates to CASVQGANTEAFF.